A selection of T cell receptor beta chains follows, all from one sample in a study of blood T cell repertoires in COVID-19. Here immunoSEQ multiplex PCR was the method, and the copy in TCRdb shows in-frame clones only, minus some. Of 150,000 to 200,000 clones detected, around 90% appear once; the ten largest clones hold around 2.7%. Sequencing input: peripheral blood. These receptors were taken from a man aged 35 to 55 with active or convalescent COVID-19. Each CDR3 is given with its conserved first and last residue. The D gene is left open where the match is weak. Rows may omit the clone size; those that give it use once, few, many or a size class.

j_call d_call clone_size v_call cdr3_aa cdr3_nt
TRBJ2-7 TRBD1 . TRBV28 CASSRPGQVNEQYF TGTGCCAGCAGTCGCCCGGGACAGGTTAACGAGCAGTACTTC
TRBJ1-6 . once TRBV5-1 CASRLQELMPPLHF TGCGCCAGCAGATTGCAGGAATTAATGCCACCCCTCCACTTT
TRBJ2-7 . . TRBV9 CASSVDATPTYEQYF TGTGCCAGCAGCGTAGATGCGACACCAACCTACGAGCAGTACTTC
TRBJ2-7 TRBD1 once TRBV27 CASSSDLDRVYEQYF TGTGCCAGCAGTTCAGACCTCGACAGGGTCTACGAGCAGTACTTC
TRBJ1-3 . . TRBV2 CASSEVRRKSGNTIYF TGTGCCAGCAGTGAAGTCCGGCGGAAATCTGGAAACACCATATATTTT
TRBJ2-5 TRBD1 . TRBV7-9 CASSLGQAHSETQYF TGTGCCAGCAGCCTCGGACAGGCCCATTCAGAGACCCAGTACTTC
TRBJ2-7 TRBD1 . TRBV30 CAWSADRVEQYF TGTGCCTGGAGTGCGGACAGGGTCGAGCAGTACTTC
TRBJ1-5 TRBD1 . TRBV18 CASSETGNRNQPQHF TGTGCCAGCTCGGAGACAGGGAATAGAAATCAGCCCCAGCATTTT
TRBJ2-5 . . TRBV11-3 CASRDQETQYF TGTGCCAGCCGGGACCAAGAGACCCAGTACTTC
TRBJ2-2 . . TRBV4-2 CASSHRLPGQNTGELFF TGTGCCAGCAGCCACCGCCTTCCGGGACAAAACACCGGGGAGCTGTTTTTT
TRBJ1-1 . . TRBV30 CAWIKTSGHAFF TGTGCCTGGATTAAGACATCGGGACATGCTTTCTTT
TRBJ1-4 . . TRBV7-9 CASRLGIFNGEKLFF TGTGCCAGCAGACTCGGGATCTTTAATGGAGAAAAACTGTTTTTT
TRBJ1-4 . . TRBV30 CAWSTQAKAQKLFF TGTGCCTGGTCCACGCAGGCCAAGGCGCAAAAACTGTTTTTT
TRBJ1-1 . . TRBV5-1 CASSLGQGGTEAFF TGCGCCAGCAGCTTGGGGCAGGGAGGCACTGAAGCTTTCTTT
TRBJ2-7 . once TRBV7-9 CASSLTPYEQYF TGTGCCAGCAGCTTAACACCTTACGAGCAGTACTTC
TRBJ1-6 . . TRBV5-1 CASSSAMVSSSPLHF TGCGCCAGCAGCTCTGCGATGGTTTCGAGTTCACCCCTCCACTTT
TRBJ2-2 TRBD1 . TRBV28 CASSRQGVTGELFF TGTGCCAGCAGTCGACAGGGGGTAACCGGGGAGCTGTTTTTT
TRBJ1-5 TRBD1 . TRBV27 CASSPGTGGNQPQHF TGTGCCAGCAGCCCCGGGACAGGGGGCAATCAGCCCCAGCATTTT
TRBJ1-1 . once TRBV10-1 CASSEGGEAFF TGCGCCAGCAGTGAGGGCGGTGAAGCTTTCTTT
TRBJ2-7 . . TRBV5-1 CASSLSRDYEQYF TGCGCCAGCAGCTTGTCCAGGGACTACGAGCAGTACTTC
TRBJ1-4 . . TRBV28 CASSLSGLGSGNEKLFF TGTGCCAGCAGTTTATCCGGACTAGGGAGTGGTAATGAAAAACTGTTTTTT
TRBJ1-6 TRBD1 . TRBV5-1 CASSPTGGASPLHF TGCGCCAGCAGCCCGACAGGGGGGGCTTCACCCCTCCACTTT
TRBJ1-6 . . TRBV5-1 CASSPGGIDSPLHF TGCGCCAGCAGCCCGGGGGGTATAGATTCACCCCTCCACTTT
TRBJ2-3 . . TRBV9 CASSVQGRTDTQYF TGTGCCAGCAGCGTGCAGGGGCGCACAGATACGCAGTATTTT